Listed here are 3 T cell receptor beta chains from one sample, sequenced in a study of molecular identifiers for immune sequencing clone quantification. TCRdb ran MiXCR on the PCR reads and lists one entry per CDR3 protein. The sample carries about 640,000 distinct CDR3 sequences, around 20% recorded once. The sample taken for sequencing was naive CD8+ T cells from blood, with Jurkat cell RNA spiked in. Indicated subset: FACS-sorted CD8+CD4-CCR7+CD45RA+ naive T cells. The receptor source for this set is a human donor in good health. Some libraries in this study had Jurkat cell RNA spiked in.

This clonotype showed up just a few times. The chain carries TRBV9 and TRBJ2-2, with a possible D match to TRBD1 (6 bases). Trimming cost V 0 bases and J 1 base, with 7 bases left between them. Germline V gene lookup returns CDR1 SGDLS and CDR2 YYNGEE. The CDR3 has 15 amino acids. CDR3 protein: CASSVGTENTGELFF. CDR3 nucleotide sequence: TGTGCCAGCAGCGTAGGGACAGAGAACACCGGGGAGCTGTTTTTT. The whole variable domain, remainder taken from reference TRBV9 and TRBJ2-2, is DSGVTQTPKHLITATGQRVTLRCSPRSGDLSVYWYQQSLDQGLQFLIQYYNGEERAKGNILERFSAQQFPDLHSELNLSSLELGDSALYFCASSVGTENTGELFFGEGSRLTVL.

As for this clonotype: This clone may be a read error of a much larger clone one base away. V is TRBV20-1 and J is TRBJ2-1; 9 bases fit TRBD2. The CDR3 length is 20 residues. Germline values: CDR1 DFQATT, CDR2 SNEGSKA (reference sequence). CDR3 amino acids: CNAREAGGRSTVSSYNEQFF. The CDR3 DNA reads TGCAATGCTAGAGAAGCGGGGGGCCGTTCGACCGTGAGCTCCTACAATGAGCAGTTCTTC.

The chain links TRBV4-1 to TRBJ1-4; the D gene is possibly TRBD1 (5 bases). CDR1 MGHRA and CDR2 YSYEKL come from the germline V gene. The CDR3 runs 14 residues. Deletions cut 1 base from V and 8 bases from J, with 11 bases between. CDR3 bases: TGCGCCAGCAGCCAAGCTAGGGGAGGCGAAAAACTGTTTTTT. This gives the protein CASSQARGGEKLFF.